A single sample is the source of the 4 T cell receptor beta chains below, sequenced in a study of CD8 T cells in ankylosing spondylitis. TCRdb re-called the 5' RACE reads with MiXCR, one entry per CDR3 protein. The sample records about 220,000 distinct CDR3 sequences, around 20% being singletons. The antigens of these receptors remain unknown. Study outcomes and limitations: One TCR beta motif, made up of fewer than 10 highly homologous variants, appeared characteristic of ankylosing spondylitis blood.

Sequenced material: blood, either unsorted or a sorted T cell fraction (not recorded which). The receptor set was obtained from a male donor with ankylosing spondylitis.

The chain links TRBV29-1 to TRBJ2-5; D perhaps matches TRBD1 (5 bases). Trimming removed 3 bases from V and 0 bases from J, with 14 bases in between. The CDR3 extends over 15 amino acids. Germline values: CDR1 SQVTM, CDR2 ANQGSEA. The CDR3 DNA reads as TGCAGCGTTGATTTAGGGGCAAAGTACCAAGAGACCCAGTACTTC. Residues: CSVDLGAKYQETQYF.

The chain recombines TRBV19 with TRBJ1-1; D is undetermined. The germline V gene encodes CDR1 LNHDA and CDR2 SQIVND (reference sequence). Trimming took 6 bases from V and 1 from J, leaving 9 bases between them. The CDR3 has 13 residues. CDR3 bases: TGTGCCAGTAGACTGACACCGAACACTGAAGCTTTCTTT. Amino acid sequence: CASRLTPNTEAFF. Filled out from reference TRBV19 and TRBJ1-1, the complete variable domain reads DGGITQSPKYLFRKEGQNVTLSCEQNLNHDAMYWYRQDPGQGLRLIYYSQIVNDFQKGDIAEGYSVSREKKESFPLTVTSAQKNPTAFYLCASRLTPNTEAFFGQGTRLTVV.

This clonotype was counted a single time. The junction shows a germline mismatch at one end, possibly a read error. The chain links TRBV7-9 to TRBJ2-7; D call uncertain. Per the germline V gene, CDR1 is SEHNR and CDR2 is FQNEAQ (reference sequence). The CDR3 loop spans 13 amino acids. CDR3 nucleotides: TGTGCCAGCAGCTTAGGGTCGACCTACGAGCTGTACTTC. Amino acid sequence: CASSLGSTYELYF.

This clonotype was detected only a few times. The rearrangement joins TRBV28 to TRBJ2-7; TRBD1 matches 11 bases. The CDR3 covers 12 residues. CDR1 is MDHEN and CDR2 is SYDVKM in the germline V gene. V lost 6 bases and J lost 7; bases outside the gene matches: 2. This CDR3 is CASRDRGLEQYF. In nucleotides, the CDR3 is TGTGCCAGCAGGGACAGGGGGCTAGAGCAGTACTTC. Filled out from reference TRBV28 and TRBJ2-7, the complete variable domain reads DVKVTQSSRYLVKRTGEKVFLECVQDMDHENMFWYRQDPGLGLRLIYFSYDVKMKEKGDIPEGYSVSREKKERFSLILESASTNQTSMYLCASRDRGLEQYFGPGTRLTVT.